The 12 T cell receptor beta chains below come from one sample, sequenced in a study of T cell responses to AZD1222 COVID-19 vaccine. Measured with immunoSEQ multiplex PCR; TCRdb has only the in-frame clones, and not every one. Of some 140,000 clones in the sample, more than 85% were seen once. The input for sequencing was peripheral blood, taken on day 0 of AZD1222 vaccination. All receptors come from an adult in good health.

This chain joins TRBV5-4 and TRBJ2-3, with 10 bases aligning to TRBD1. The germline gives CDR1 SGHNT, CDR2 YYREEE (reference sequence). Unmatched junction bases numbered 9, after V lost 6 bases and J lost 5 bases. The CDR3 length is 15 residues. CDR3 bases: TGTGCCAGCATGACCGGGACAGGGGCGCGAGATACGCAGTATTTT. Translated: CASMTGTGARDTQYF.

The genes are TRBV9 and TRBJ2-5; 9 bases agree with TRBD2. This CDR3 contains 14 residues. With 5 bases clipped from V and 0 bases from J, the junction kept 2 bases outside the gene matches. The V gene's germline CDR1 is SGDLS and CDR2 YYNGEE. The CDR3 DNA follows: TGTGCCAGCAGTCCTAGCGGGGACCAAGAGACCCAGTACTTC. Protein: CASSPSGDQETQYF.

This sequence joins TRBV10-3 and TRBJ1-3; a weak D match, TRBD1 (5 bases). Between the trimmed V and J ends, which lost 1 base and 2 bases, there was a span of 15 bases. This CDR3 has 17 amino acids. Germline CDR1 is ENHRY and CDR2 is SYGVKD. The CDR3 spells CAISEYSDIAAGNTIYF. In DNA, the CDR3 is TGTGCCATCAGTGAGTACTCGGACATCGCGGCTGGAAACACCATATATTTT.

The V gene is TRBV6-2 or TRBV6-3, the J gene TRBJ2-1, with D possibly being TRBD1 (5 bases). Germline CDR1 reads MNHEY; CDR2 reads SVGEGT. V lost 2 bases and J lost 7, with 15 bases in between. The CDR3 extends over 15 amino acids. The CDR3 loop is CASSYVNLGENEQFF. The CDR3 nucleotides are TGTGCCAGCAGTTACGTGAACTTAGGGGAAAATGAGCAGTTCTTC.

This clone was seen a single time. The chain uses TRBV11-2 and TRBJ2-7; D is perhaps TRBD1 (6 bases). V lost 7 bases and J 3 bases, leaving 13 bases between the germline ends. CDR3 length: 13 amino acids. Germline V CDR1 and CDR2: SGHAT, FQNNGV. This CDR3 is CASNPGQIYEQYF. The DNA of the CDR3 is TGTGCCAGCAACCCCGGACAGATCTACGAGCAGTACTTC. Using reference TRBV11-2 and TRBJ2-7 for the parts outside the CDR3, the full variable domain is EAGVAQSPRYKIIEKRQSVAFWCNPISGHATLYWYQQILGQGPKLLIQFQNNGVVDDSQLPKDRFSAERLKGVDSTLKIQPAKLEDSAVYLCASNPGQIYEQYFGPGTRLTVT.

V is TRBV5-6 and J is TRBJ1-1, with TRBD1 identical over 9 bases. Germline trimming cut 1 base from V and 10 bases from J; bases unmatched to any gene: 5. This CDR3 is built from 13 residues. Germline V gene sequence: CDR1 SGHDT, CDR2 YYEEEE. The CDR3 loop is CASSLKGQGAAFF. In DNA, the CDR3 is TGTGCCAGCAGCTTGAAGGGACAGGGAGCAGCTTTCTTT. Using reference TRBV5-6 and TRBJ1-1 for the parts outside the CDR3, the full variable domain is DAGVTQSPTHLIKTRGQQVTLRCSPKSGHDTVSWYQQALGQGPQFIFQYYEEEERQRGNFPDRFSGHQFPNYSSELNVNALLLGDSALYLCASSLKGQGAAFFGQGTRLTVV.

This clone was picked up a small number of times. The chain joins TRBV30 to TRBJ1-1; D is unclear. The CDR3 loop spans 11 amino acids. Trimming removed 2 bases from V and 6 bases from J, with 7 bases in between. Germline values: CDR1 GTSNPN, CDR2 SVGIG (reference sequence). CDR3 in amino acids: CAWSPGSEAFF. CDR3 coding DNA: TGTGCCTGGAGTCCGGGTTCTGAAGCTTTCTTT.

V gene TRBV14 combines with J gene TRBJ1-1; 9 bases fit TRBD1. The germline gives CDR1 SGHDN, CDR2 FVKESK. This CDR3 comprises 19 residues. The ends lost 2 bases at V and 1 base at J; junction bases unmatched: 14. The CDR3 bases are TGTGCCAGCAGCCAACGACGTCCCGGGACAGGGTCGGGGAACACTGAAGCTTTCTTT. Residues: CASSQRRPGTGSGNTEAFF.

The chain has TRBV7-8 and TRBJ2-3, with D perhaps matching TRBD2 (5 bases). The CDR3 is 17 amino acids. With 2 bases removed from V and 2 bases from J, the gap between germline ends came to 17 bases. Germline V gene lookup returns CDR1 SGHVS and CDR2 FQNEAQ. Written as DNA, the CDR3 is TGTGCCAGCAGCTTAAGGGCTAGCAGTGATTACACAGATACGCAGTATTTT. It translates to CASSLRASSDYTDTQYF.

The CDR3 loop reads CASSLVVGGGTYEQYF. Here the CDR3 DNA reads TGTGCCAGCAGCCTAGTTGTCGGGGGAGGGACCTACGAGCAGTACTTC. The chain couples TRBV5-6 to TRBJ2-7; 7 nucleotides match TRBD2. The germline gives CDR1 SGHDT, CDR2 YYEEEE. After removal of 4 bases from V and 2 bases from J, the junction contained 12 bases not matched to a gene. The CDR3 is made up of 16 amino acids.

The rearrangement links TRBV2 to TRBJ1-6, with D possibly being TRBD1 (5 bases). With 8 bases removed from V and 0 bases from J, the gap between germline ends came to 11 bases. The CDR3 spans 15 residues. CDR1 is SNHLY, CDR2 FYNNEI, per germline. CDR3 residues: CASQGRSSYNSPLHF. In DNA, the CDR3 is TGTGCCAGCCAGGGACGCAGCTCCTATAATTCACCCCTCCACTTT. The full variable domain, rest sourced from reference TRBV2 and TRBJ1-6, is EPEVTQTPSHQVTQMGQEVILRCVPISNHLYFYWYRQILGQKVEFLVSFYNNEISEKSEIFDDQFSVERPDGSNFTLKIRSTKLEDSAMYFCASQGRSSYNSPLHFGNGTRLTVT.

This sequence joins TRBV7-2 and TRBJ1-6, with a tentative D call TRBD1 (5 bases). CDR1 is SGHTA and CDR2 is FQGNSA in the germline V gene. V lost 5 bases and J lost 8, with 10 bases in between. This CDR3 has 13 amino acids. CDR3 nucleotide sequence: TGTGCCAGCAGCCCAGGGTCGGATTCACCCCTCCACTTT. Encoded protein: CASSPGSDSPLHF.